The 10 T cell receptor beta chains below were found in one sample sequenced in a study of cytomegalovirus exposure and HLA in healthy donors. Use of 60 Vbeta and 13 Jbeta primers characterized the PCR. Generated by immunoSEQ multiplex PCR, the TCRdb table keeps only in-frame clones and is missing some. Of about 140,000 clones listed, more than 60% were seen once; the top ten hold around 10%. Material for sequencing was PBMCs. Every receptor here comes from a woman aged 45-65 years in good health and CMV-seropositive.

The count of this clone is one. The chain carries TRBV5-1 and TRBJ1-6, with D possibly being TRBD1 (5 bases). Germline V gene sequence: CDR1 SGHRS, CDR2 YFSETQ. V lost 0 bases, J lost 8 bases, and 15 bases lay in between. This CDR3 comprises 16 residues. This CDR3 reads CASSLEAGRSYSPLHF. The CDR3 bases are TGCGCCAGCAGCTTGGAGGCAGGGCGATCCTATTCACCCCTCCACTTT.

V usage is TRBV18 and J usage is TRBJ1-1; D is ambiguous. V was cut by 3 bases and J by 5 bases, with 13 bases left in between. The CDR3 sequence is 14 residues long. The V gene's germline CDR1 is KGHSH and CDR2 LQKENI. CDR3 amino acids: CASSPLRDGTEAFF. The CDR3 nucleotides read TGTGCCAGCTCACCTCTGCGGGATGGGACTGAAGCTTTCTTT. The whole variable domain, remainder taken from reference TRBV18 and TRBJ1-1, is NAGVMQNPRHLVRRRGQEARLRCSPMKGHSHVYWYRQLPEEGLKFMVYLQKENIIDESGMPKERFSAEFPKEGPSILRIQQVVRGDSAAYFCASSPLRDGTEAFFGQGTRLTVV.

For the CDR3, the DNA is TGCGCCAGCAGCCAAGCATTGGCGACAGGGGGGTCCTACGAGCAGTACTTC. Its protein product is CASSQALATGGSYEQYF. This rearrangement joins TRBV4-1 to TRBJ2-7, with 9 nucleotides matching TRBD1. Germline assignment: CDR1 MGHRA and CDR2 YSYEKL. The CDR3 length is 17 residues. J lost 1 base, V lost 1 base, and 8 bases had no gene match.

This clone was recorded only once. J is TRBJ2-7 and V is TRBV21-1; the table's D call, TRBD1, has no DNA check behind it. TRBV21-1 represents a pseudogene. There are 12 residues in the CDR3. CDR3 sequence: CATEDRAHEQYF. CDR3 DNA: TGTGCCACCGAAGACAGGGCCCACGAGCAGTACTTC.

The CDR3 DNA follows: TGTGCCAGCACTCGACAGCTACACTCTGGAAACACCATATATTTT. This translates into CASTRQLHSGNTIYF. This chain connects TRBV6-5 to TRBJ1-3, with D perhaps TRBD1 (5 bases). The CDR3 consists of 15 residues. V lost 7 bases and J 0 bases, leaving 13 bases between the germline ends. The germline V gene has CDR1 MNHEY and CDR2 SVGAGI.

The V and J genes are TRBV30 and TRBJ1-3; 9 bases fit TRBD1. The CDR3 consists of 16 residues. J gave up 0 bases and V 2 bases, and 5 bases lay outside the gene matches. The V gene's germline CDR1 is GTSNPN and CDR2 SVGIG (reference sequence). The DNA for the CDR3 is TGTGCCTGGAGTCCCGGGACAGGGAGCTCTGGAAACACCATATATTTT. Its translation is CAWSPGTGSSGNTIYF.

The chain combines TRBV11-3 with TRBJ2-1; 9 bases map to TRBD1. Trimming at V came to 5 bases and at J to 7 bases, leaving 6 bases not matched to a gene. The CDR3 runs 14 residues. From germline, CDR1 is SGHNT and CDR2 YENEEA. DNA for the CDR3: TGTGCCAGCAGCGGAGACAGGGGGGCGAATGAGCAGTTCTTC. Translated: CASSGDRGANEQFF.

V usage is TRBV9 and J usage is TRBJ2-3; 9 nucleotides line up with TRBD1. Looked up from germline, CDR1 is SGDLS and CDR2 is YYNGEE. V trimming: 0 bases; J trimming: 2 bases; junction bases outside the gene matches: 4. The CDR3 loop spans 16 amino acids. The CDR3 spells CASSVGTGAYTDTQYF. The CDR3 nucleotides are TGTGCCAGCAGCGTAGGGACAGGGGCGTACACAGATACGCAGTATTTT.

V is TRBV2 and J is TRBJ2-2; D is perhaps TRBD1 (5 bases). The CDR3 spans 15 residues. CDR1 is SNHLY and CDR2 is FYNNEI in the germline V gene. V dropped 8 bases and J dropped 7 bases, with 20 bases sitting between them. The CDR3 nucleotides are TGTGCCAGCCTTGGGGTGGCAGGGAATGGCGGGGAGCTGTTTTTT. This translates into CASLGVAGNGGELFF.

The chain joins TRBV11-3 to TRBJ2-5; 9 nucleotides line up with TRBD1. The CDR3 extends over 14 amino acids. V was clipped by 5 bases and J by 2 bases; unmatched bases: 3. CDR1 is SGHNT, CDR2 YENEEA, per germline. The CDR3 reads CASSLGQGQETQYF. The CDR3 DNA follows: TGTGCCAGCAGCCTTGGACAGGGGCAAGAGACCCAGTACTTC.